This T cell receptor (beta chain) was retrieved from a study of blood T cell repertoires in COVID-19. Across the study: Samples representing acute and convalescent COVID-19 were sourced from the United States, Italy and Spain.

This CDR3 contains 14 residues. Trimming pared 8 bases from V and 7 bases from J, leaving 20 bases between. Germline V gene sequence: CDR1 LNHDA, CDR2 SQIVND (reference sequence). Original processing notes: The assay estimated nucleated cells by amplifying reference gene primers. Assay used: immunoSEQ multiplex PCR; TCRdb lists only in-frame clones, some missing. The DNA was the basis for D and trimming; V, J and clone size are from that table. The sample lists 490,000 or so clones; roughly nine tenths were seen once. Grouping used clinical history reported by participants in a survey and questionnaire.

The chain joins TRBV19 to TRBJ1-2; a weak D match, TRBD1 (5 bases). The TCR sequence derives from a woman in her sixties who had recovered from COVID-19. The material sequenced was PBMCs or T cells enriched from blood (not recorded which). Here the CDR3 reads CASSLRGFLPGYTF. DNA for the CDR3: TGTGCCAGTTCCTTAAGGGGTTTCTTGCCTGGCTACACCTTC. The full variable domain, its missing parts supplied by reference TRBV19 and TRBJ1-2, is DGGITQSPKYLFRKEGQNVTLSCEQNLNHDAMYWYRQDPGQGLRLIYYSQIVNDFQKGDIAEGYSVSREKKESFPLTVTSAQKNPTAFYLCASSLRGFLPGYTFGSGTRLTVV.